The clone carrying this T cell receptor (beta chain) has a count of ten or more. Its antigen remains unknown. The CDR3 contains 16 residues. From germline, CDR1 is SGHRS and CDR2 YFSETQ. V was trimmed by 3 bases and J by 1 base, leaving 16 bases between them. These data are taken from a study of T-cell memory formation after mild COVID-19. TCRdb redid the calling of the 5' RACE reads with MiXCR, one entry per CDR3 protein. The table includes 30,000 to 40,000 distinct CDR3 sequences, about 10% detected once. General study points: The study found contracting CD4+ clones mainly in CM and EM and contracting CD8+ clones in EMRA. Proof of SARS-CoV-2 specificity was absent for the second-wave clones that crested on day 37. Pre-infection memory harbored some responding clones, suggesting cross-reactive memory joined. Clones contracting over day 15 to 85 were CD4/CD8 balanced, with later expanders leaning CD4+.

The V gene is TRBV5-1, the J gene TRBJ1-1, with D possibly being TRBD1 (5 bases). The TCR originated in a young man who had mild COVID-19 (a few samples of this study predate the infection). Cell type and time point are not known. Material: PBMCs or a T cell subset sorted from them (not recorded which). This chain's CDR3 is CASSSPRTLSNTEAFF. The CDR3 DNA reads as TGCGCCAGCAGCTCCCCCCGGACACTTTCGAACACTGAAGCTTTCTTT.